This T cell receptor beta chain was found in a study of T cells after yellow fever vaccination. Study-level points and caveats: Reappearing after the booster were most of the clones from primary vaccination (roughly 96% CD4, approximately 85% CD8). Within FACS-sorted repertoires, abundant clonotypes contaminating from the bulk population could be present. A small share of clonotypes appeared in both CD4 and CD8 compartments.

The 5'RACE template-switching step produced TCR cDNA and added a universal primer site and UMIs. From the 5' RACE reads, TCRdb called clonotypes with MiXCR, one entry per CDR3 protein. The repertoire holds about 25,000 distinct CDR3 sequences, with 3.4% as singletons. Many counts were recorded for this clonotype. Per the germline V gene, CDR1 is SEHNR and CDR2 is FQNEAQ (reference sequence). Losses at the gene ends were 1 base for V and 6 bases for J; bases not matched to a gene: 7. This CDR3 has 15 amino acids. This TCR derives from a man between 18 and 29 years old who received the YFV17D yellow fever vaccine. The chain carries TRBV7-9 and TRBJ1-2; 8 nucleotides align to TRBD1. Sample: PBMCs, either bulk or a sorted T-cell subset (CD4+, CD8+, memory, or dextramer-sorted; not recorded which), taken approximately 40 days after the first yellow fever vaccination. CDR3 in amino acids: CASSLGSTGDNGYTF. Here the CDR3 DNA reads TGTGCCAGCAGCTTAGGCTCGACAGGGGATAATGGCTACACCTTC.